One sample yielded the 6 T cell receptor beta chains listed below, sequenced in a study of T cells in Graves' hyperthyroidism and ophthalmopathy. RNA transcripts served as the template for amplifying TCR beta CDR3 regions. Using the HTBI primer set, a first-round RT-PCR was run on the TCR CDR3. TCRdb reanalysed the multiplex PCR reads using MiXCR and keeps one entry per CDR3 protein. The sample contains roughly 290,000 distinct CDR3 sequences, roughly 13% of which appear only once. What was sequenced was blood. The receptors derive from a woman aged 40 to 50 with Graves' hyperthyroidism.

This clonotype occurred many times. The chain has TRBV12-3 or TRBV12-4 and TRBJ2-5; 15 bases match TRBD2. J lost 11 bases, V lost 3 bases, and 13 bases had no gene match. This CDR3 has 17 amino acids. The CDR3 DNA sequence: TGTGCCAGCAGTTTGGAGGGACTAGCGGGGGGAAGAACCGGACAGTACTTC. Translation gives CASSLEGLAGGRTGQYF.

This clonotype was seen ten or more times. The V gene is TRBV11-3, the J gene TRBJ1-1; 12 nucleotides align to TRBD1. The CDR3 sequence is 14 residues long. CDR1 is SGHNT, CDR2 YENEEA, per germline. The V gene end was trimmed by 4 bases and the J gene end by 7 bases; junction bases not matched to a gene: 4. CDR3 sequence (DNA): TGTGCCAGCAGCTCGGGACAGGGGGCGAGTGAAGCTTTCTTT. Translated, it gives CASSSGQGASEAFF.

Many counts were recorded for this clonotype. This chain connects TRBV6-2 or TRBV6-3 to TRBJ2-7; D is uncertain. The CDR3 sequence is 12 residues long. Germline CDR1 and CDR2: MNHEY and SVGEGT. The V gene lost 3 bases and the J gene lost 3 bases, with 6 bases spanning the gap. Written as DNA, the CDR3 is TGTGCCAGCAGTTATATGTTCTACGAGCAGTACTTC. It translates to CASSYMFYEQYF.

Ten or more counts support this clonotype. The chain couples TRBV12-3 or TRBV12-4 to TRBJ1-3; 8 bases agree with TRBD1. The junction had 3 bases not matched to a gene; V was cut back by 5 bases and J by 0 bases. The CDR3 is 15 residues long. The CDR3: CASSPGQGSGNTIYF. CDR3 bases: TGTGCCAGCAGTCCAGGACAGGGCTCTGGAAACACCATATATTTT.

CDR3 sequence (DNA): TGTGCCAGTAGTACCAGAGCGGGGAGCCCTTTAGAGACCCAGTACTTC. Its translation: CASSTRAGSPLETQYF. The chain is built from TRBV19 and TRBJ2-5; 7 positions agree with TRBD2. CDR1 is LNHDA and CDR2 is SQIVND in the germline V gene (reference sequence). J lost 4 bases, V lost 4 bases, and 12 bases had no gene match. CDR3 length equals 16 residues.

The sample holds many counts of this clonotype. The chain is built from TRBV7-9 and TRBJ1-2; D gene ambiguous. Per germline, CDR1 SEHNR and CDR2 FQNEAQ (reference sequence). This CDR3 is 14 amino acids long. The germline V and J ends were trimmed by 5 bases and 3 bases, with 13 bases remaining between them. The CDR3 is CASSQDLVDYGYTF. The DNA for the CDR3 is TGTGCCAGCAGCCAAGACCTAGTGGACTATGGCTACACCTTC.